Shown below are 28 T cell receptor beta chains from a single sample sequenced in a study of pediatric ulcerative colitis. Here immunoSEQ multiplex PCR was the method, and the copy in TCRdb shows in-frame clones only, minus some. The sample lists 15,000 or so clones; approximately 90% were seen once. The sequenced sample was blood. The origin of the receptors is a boy aged 10-17 years with moderate ulcerative colitis.

The V gene is TRBV7-2, the J gene TRBJ2-1, with 8 bases aligning to TRBD2. The CDR3 extends over 16 amino acids. CDR1 SGHTA and CDR2 FQGNSA come from the germline V gene. Trimming removed 2 bases from V and 4 bases from J; junction bases left unmatched: 7. In DNA, the CDR3 is TGTGCCAGCAGCTTAATTTTTAGCGGGACTTACAATGAGCAGTTCTTC. It translates to CASSLIFSGTYNEQFF. The entire variable domain, with the rest obtained from reference TRBV7-2 and TRBJ2-1, is as follows: GAGVSQSPSNKVTEKGKDVELRCDPISGHTALYWYRQSLGQGLEFLIYFQGNSAPDKSGLPSDRFSAERTGGSVSTLTIQRTQQEDSAVYLCASSLIFSGTYNEQFFGPGTRLTVL.

The V gene is TRBV7-9, the J gene TRBJ2-1; 10 nucleotides align to TRBD2. The V gene end was trimmed by 0 bases and the J gene end by 0 bases; junction bases not matched to a gene: 2. This CDR3 has 17 residues. Germline V gene sequence: CDR1 SEHNR, CDR2 FQNEAQ (reference sequence). Written as DNA, the CDR3 is TGTGCCAGCAGCTTAGCAGCTAGCGGGAGCTCCTACAATGAGCAGTTCTTC. Residues: CASSLAASGSSYNEQFF.

The V and J genes are TRBV28 and TRBJ2-5, with 10 positions matching TRBD1. In germline, CDR1 is MDHEN, CDR2 SYDVKM. V lost 6 bases and J lost 4; bases outside the gene matches: 5. The CDR3 length is 14 residues. CDR3 sequence (DNA): TGTGCCAGCAGCCAAGACAGGGGGCTAGAGACCCAGTACTTC. Protein sequence: CASSQDRGLETQYF.

The sample holds a few counts of this clone. The chain employs TRBV6-1 and TRBJ1-2; D is possibly TRBD1 (5 bases). Per germline, CDR1 MNHNS and CDR2 SASEGT. The ends were cut back, 2 bases at V and 4 bases at J, with 11 bases in the middle. CDR3 length equals 14 residues. Here the CDR3 DNA reads TGTGCCAGCAGTGAAAGGGGCTCCAGCTATGGCTACACCTTC. This translates into CASSERGSSYGYTF.

Written as DNA, the CDR3 is TGCGCCAGCAGCCCTGATTTAGAGACCCAGTACTTC. Translation: CASSPDLETQYF. This chain joins TRBV5-1 and TRBJ2-5; D unresolved. The V and J ends lost 4 bases and 4 bases respectively, with 8 bases between them. CDR1 and CDR2 (germline): SGHRS, YFSETQ. The CDR3 is 12 amino acids. The whole variable domain, filled in from reference TRBV5-1 and TRBJ2-5, reads KAGVTQTPRYLIKTRGQQVTLSCSPISGHRSVSWYQQTPGQGLQFLFEYFSETQRNKGNFPGRFSGRQFSNSRSEMNVSTLELGDSALYLCASSPDLETQYFGPGTRLLVL.

This chain uses TRBV7-2 with TRBJ2-1, with D possibly TRBD2 on 6 matching bases. V was pared by 4 bases and J by 1 base, with 17 bases between. CDR1 SGHTA and CDR2 FQGNSA come from the germline V gene. There are 17 residues in the CDR3. The DNA of the CDR3 is TGTGCCAGCAGCTATCTTACCGGGACTTCATCCTACAATGAGCAGTTCTTC. Encoded protein: CASSYLTGTSSYNEQFF. The full variable domain, completed using reference TRBV7-2 and TRBJ2-1, is GAGVSQSPSNKVTEKGKDVELRCDPISGHTALYWYRQSLGQGLEFLIYFQGNSAPDKSGLPSDRFSAERTGGSVSTLTIQRTQQEDSAVYLCASSYLTGTSSYNEQFFGPGTRLTVL.

Only a few counts were recorded for this clone. The chain couples TRBV5-5 to TRBJ1-2; 12 positions agree with TRBD1. This CDR3 is built from 16 residues. Germline trimming cut 5 bases from V and 3 bases from J; bases unmatched to any gene: 8. CDR1 SGHKS and CDR2 YYEKEE come from the germline V gene (reference sequence). The CDR3 DNA follows: TGTGCCAGCAGTAAGGGACAGGGGGCCCCTGACTATGGCTACACCTTC. It encodes CASSKGQGAPDYGYTF.

This clone was observed once. This chain joins TRBV5-1 and TRBJ2-5; 11 nucleotides align to TRBD2. The germline CDR1 and CDR2 sequences are SGHRS and YFSETQ. The CDR3 loop spans 14 amino acids. Unmatched junction bases numbered 4, after V lost 5 bases and J lost 4 bases. CDR3 region: CASRSGLAGETQYF. In nucleotides, the CDR3 is TGCGCCAGCAGATCTGGACTAGCGGGAGAGACCCAGTACTTC. The variable domain in full, completed from reference TRBV5-1 and TRBJ2-5, reads KAGVTQTPRYLIKTRGQQVTLSCSPISGHRSVSWYQQTPGQGLQFLFEYFSETQRNKGNFPGRFSGRQFSNSRSEMNVSTLELGDSALYLCASRSGLAGETQYFGPGTRLLVL.

The chain employs TRBV2 and TRBJ2-2, with TRBD2 matching over 13 bases. The CDR3 length is 17 residues. Trimming at V came to 3 bases and at J to 7 bases, leaving 8 bases not matched to a gene. Germline V lookup: CDR1 SNHLY, CDR2 FYNNEI. CDR3 DNA: TGTGCCAGCAGTGATCCGGGACTAGCGGGGAAAAGCGGGGAGCTGTTTTTT. Its protein product is CASSDPGLAGKSGELFF.

DNA of the CDR3: TGTGCCAGCAGTTACGACAGGGTGGGCACTGAAGCTTTCTTT. This translates into CASSYDRVGTEAFF. This chain connects TRBV6-6 to TRBJ1-1; 7 bases fit TRBD1. Germline-derived CDR1 and CDR2 are MNHNY and SVGAGI (reference sequence). This CDR3 is built from 14 residues. V dropped 2 bases and J dropped 4; count of bases not matched to a gene: 4.

The rearrangement joins TRBV4-2 to TRBJ2-1; D is undetermined. The CDR3 length is 15 residues. Germline values: CDR1 LGHNA, CDR2 YNFKEQ. Between the trimmed V and J ends, which lost 4 bases and 5 bases, there was a span of 15 bases. The CDR3: CASSLYQTGDNEQFF. CDR3 coding DNA: TGTGCCAGCAGCCTCTACCAAACTGGGGACAATGAGCAGTTCTTC.

The genes are TRBV4-1 and TRBJ1-2; 7 nucleotides align to TRBD1. V was pared by 4 bases and J by 3 bases, with 8 bases of the junction left unmatched. Germline values: CDR1 MGHRA, CDR2 YSYEKL. The CDR3 is 15 residues long. This CDR3 is CASSPTQGVDYGYTF. The CDR3 DNA reads TGCGCCAGCAGCCCAACTCAGGGGGTCGACTATGGCTACACCTTC.

The chain links TRBV9 to TRBJ2-5, with TRBD2 identical over 13 bases. The trim removed 0 bases at V and 5 bases at J, leaving 4 bases unmatched. The CDR3 loop spans 16 amino acids. Germline V gene sequence: CDR1 SGDLS, CDR2 YYNGEE. The CDR3 loop reads CASSVAGGLAGETQYF. CDR3 sequence (DNA): TGTGCCAGCAGCGTAGCTGGGGGACTAGCGGGGGAGACCCAGTACTTC. Complete variable domain (other parts from reference TRBV9 and TRBJ2-5): DSGVTQTPKHLITATGQRVTLRCSPRSGDLSVYWYQQSLDQGLQFLIQYYNGEERAKGNILERFSAQQFPDLHSELNLSSLELGDSALYFCASSVAGGLAGETQYFGPGTRLLVL.

The chain carries TRBV7-9 and TRBJ2-7, with D unclear. There are 13 residues in the CDR3. Trimming left V 2 bases short and J 9 bases short, with 14 bases between. Germline CDR1 SEHNR, CDR2 FQNEAQ (reference sequence). The CDR3 sequence is CASSLNEPTGQYF. The CDR3 nucleotides read TGTGCCAGCAGCTTAAATGAACCGACGGGGCAGTACTTC.

The J gene is TRBJ2-1, the V gene TRBV6-6; TRBD2 aligns across 10 bases. Germline loops: CDR1 MNHNY, CDR2 SVGAGI (reference sequence). V dropped 8 bases and J dropped 6; count of bases not matched to a gene: 7. The CDR3 covers 14 residues. The CDR3, as DNA: TGTGCCAGCTTGAGCGGGGGGGCTGTCAATGAGCAGTTCTTC. Translated: CASLSGGAVNEQFF.

This chain uses TRBV6-5 with TRBJ2-3, with D tentatively TRBD2 (6 bases). Germline CDR1 MNHEY, CDR2 SVGAGI. CDR3 length: 11 amino acids. Trimming removed 6 bases from V and 10 bases from J, with 11 bases in between. DNA of the CDR3: TGTGCCAGCAGCCCGACTAGGGCGCAGTATTTT. It yields the protein CASSPTRAQYF.

This clone was recorded once. The V gene is TRBV6-6, the J gene TRBJ1-5; the match to TRBD1 covers 7 bases. V lost 2 bases, J lost 8 bases, and 9 bases stayed unmatched. The CDR3 totals 15 residues. CDR1 is MNHNY, CDR2 SVGAGI, per germline (reference sequence). CDR3 nucleotides: TGTGCCAGCAGTTACAGACAGGGTTCGTCTGAGCCCCAGCATTTT. It yields the protein CASSYRQGSSEPQHF.

The chain employs TRBV28 and TRBJ1-3; D may be TRBD1 (5 bases). Germline assignment: CDR1 MDHEN and CDR2 SYDVKM. The V gene lost 1 base and the J gene lost 1 base, with 20 bases spanning the gap. There are 19 residues in the CDR3. The CDR3 nucleotides are TGTGCCAGCAGTTTATTAACCCTTGCTGGGGGGGGGTCTGGAAACACCATATATTTT. Protein product: CASSLLTLAGGGSGNTIYF.

This clone was seen just once. This chain links TRBV5-1 with TRBJ2-1; TRBD2 agrees at 11 bases. The CDR3 is made up of 16 amino acids. Germline V CDR1 and CDR2: SGHRS, YFSETQ. The V segment lost 4 bases and the J segment 3 bases; nucleotides outside the gene matches: 6. CDR3 bases: TGCGCCAGCAGCGGAGGGACTAGCGGCCGCTACAATGAGCAGTTCTTC. This encodes CASSGGTSGRYNEQFF.

This clone came up once. The rearrangement uses TRBV5-1 and TRBJ1-1, with 8 bases matching TRBD1. Germline CDR1 reads SGHRS; CDR2 reads YFSETQ. The ends lost 2 bases at V and 5 bases at J; junction bases unmatched: 2. The CDR3 is made up of 13 amino acids. CDR3 sequence reads: CASSFGTGTEAFF. The CDR3 coding sequence is TGCGCCAGCAGCTTTGGGACAGGTACTGAAGCTTTCTTT.

The chain links TRBV11-3 to TRBJ2-1; D might be TRBD2 (5 bases). The CDR3 extends over 16 amino acids. Germline V CDR1 and CDR2: SGHNT, YENEEA. The germline V and J ends were trimmed by 4 bases and 8 bases, with 21 bases remaining between them. CDR3 sequence (DNA): TGTGCCAGCAGCTCGGTACGGCGGGTTTTACCGGATGAGCAGTTCTTC. This sequence encodes CASSSVRRVLPDEQFF.

This chain links TRBV29-1 with TRBJ2-2, with a weak D call TRBD1 (5 bases). Germline lookup yields CDR1 SQVTM and CDR2 ANQGSEA. The V and J ends lost 5 bases and 3 bases respectively, with 10 bases between them. The CDR3 is 13 amino acids. The CDR3 DNA is TGCAGCGTTTGGGGCAGACACACCGGGGAGCTGTTTTTT. Protein product: CSVWGRHTGELFF.

V usage is TRBV5-4 and J usage is TRBJ2-1, with TRBD2 matching over 8 bases. CDR1 and CDR2 (germline): SGHNT, YYREEE (reference sequence). This CDR3 spans 15 amino acids. V lost 0 bases, J lost 5 bases, and 4 bases stayed unmatched. CDR3 amino acids: CASSLAGGLHNEQFF. In DNA, the CDR3 is TGTGCCAGCAGCTTGGCGGGGGGGCTCCACAATGAGCAGTTCTTC.

V is TRBV15 and J is TRBJ1-5; D not certain. V was cut by 4 bases and J by 2 bases, with 18 bases left in between. This CDR3 contains 17 residues. Looked up from germline, CDR1 is LNHNV and CDR2 is YYDKDF (reference sequence). CDR3 region: CATSITRYVIGNQPQHF. CDR3 coding DNA: TGTGCCACCAGCATTACCAGATACGTAATCGGCAATCAGCCCCAGCATTTT.

This chain links TRBV9 with TRBJ1-1; D is ambiguous. Deletions cut 0 bases from V and 8 bases from J, with 11 bases between. This CDR3 is 13 amino acids long. The germline V gene has CDR1 SGDLS and CDR2 YYNGEE. CDR3 loop: CASSVEFSSEAFF. The DNA for the CDR3 is TGTGCCAGCAGCGTAGAGTTCTCGTCCGAAGCTTTCTTT.

The chain combines TRBV27 with TRBJ1-1, with D perhaps TRBD1 (6 bases). CDR3 size: 13 residues. The germline V gene encodes CDR1 MNHEY and CDR2 SMNVEV (reference sequence). V lost 4 bases and J lost 2, with 8 bases in between. The CDR3 sequence: CASSWGQNTEAFF. CDR3 nucleotides: TGTGCCAGCAGTTGGGGGCAAAACACTGAAGCTTTCTTT.

The chain uses TRBV18 and TRBJ1-6, with D possibly TRBD1 on 5 matching bases. Trimming took 0 bases from V and 5 from J, leaving 8 bases between them. CDR1 and CDR2 (germline): KGHSH, LQKENI. The CDR3 loop spans 15 amino acids. The CDR3 sequence is CASSPPLGDNSPLHF. In nucleotides, the CDR3 is TGTGCCAGCTCACCACCCCTGGGGGATAATTCACCCCTCCACTTT.

The rearrangement uses TRBV5-1 and TRBJ2-1; D perhaps matches TRBD2 (6 bases). CDR1 is SGHRS, CDR2 YFSETQ, per germline. The length of the CDR3 is 14 residues. V gave up 4 bases and J gave up 3 bases, with 11 bases separating them. The CDR3 here is CASSAGPGYNEQFF. CDR3 nucleotides: TGCGCCAGCAGCGCGGGACCGGGCTACAATGAGCAGTTCTTC.